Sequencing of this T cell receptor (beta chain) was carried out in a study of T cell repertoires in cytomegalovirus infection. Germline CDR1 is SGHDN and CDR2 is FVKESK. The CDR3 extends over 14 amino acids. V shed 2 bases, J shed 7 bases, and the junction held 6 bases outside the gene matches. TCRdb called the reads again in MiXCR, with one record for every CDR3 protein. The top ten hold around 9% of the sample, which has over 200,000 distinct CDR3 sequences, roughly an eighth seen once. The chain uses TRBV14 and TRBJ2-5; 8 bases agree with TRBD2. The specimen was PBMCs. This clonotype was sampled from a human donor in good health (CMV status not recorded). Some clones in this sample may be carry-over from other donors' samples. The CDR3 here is CASSQQAGVTTQYF. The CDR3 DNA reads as TGTGCCAGCAGCCAACAAGCGGGAGTAACGACCCAGTACTTC.